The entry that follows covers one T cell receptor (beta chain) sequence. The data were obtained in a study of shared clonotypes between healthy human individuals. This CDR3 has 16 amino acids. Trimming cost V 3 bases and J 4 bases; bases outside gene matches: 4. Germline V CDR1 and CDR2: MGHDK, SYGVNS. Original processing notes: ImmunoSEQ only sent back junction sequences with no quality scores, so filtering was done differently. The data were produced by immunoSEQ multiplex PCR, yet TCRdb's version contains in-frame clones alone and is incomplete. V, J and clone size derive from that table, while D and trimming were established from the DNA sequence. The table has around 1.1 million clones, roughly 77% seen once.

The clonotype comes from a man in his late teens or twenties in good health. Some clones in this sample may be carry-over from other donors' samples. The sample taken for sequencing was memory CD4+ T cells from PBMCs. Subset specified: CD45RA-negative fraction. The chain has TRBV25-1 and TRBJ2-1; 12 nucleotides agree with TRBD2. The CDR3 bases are TGTGCCAGCAGTGAGACTAGCGGGAGAGGGTACAATGAGCAGTTCTTC. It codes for CASSETSGRGYNEQFF.